This is a list of T cell receptor beta chains from one sample in a study of cytomegalovirus exposure and HLA in healthy donors. Measured with immunoSEQ multiplex PCR; TCRdb has only the in-frame clones, and not every one. The sample contains roughly 150,000 clones, around nine tenths of which appear only once. Material: PBMCs. The source is a man younger than 30 in good health and CMV-seropositive. Each CDR3 is given with its conserved first and last residue. A D gene is named only where the DNA matches it firmly. The size of a clone is reported for some rows only, either as once, few or many, or as a class for expanded clones.

J: TRBJ2-7
D: TRBD1
size: NA
V: TRBV4-1
DNA: TGCGCCAGCAGCCAACCCGGACAGGGGGCGTACGAGCAGTACTTC
CDR3: CASSQPGQGAYEQYF

J: TRBJ2-7
D: TRBD1
size: NA
V: TRBV7-9
DNA: TGTGCCAGCAGCCCCCCCGTGACAGGGTTGCCCTACGAGCAGTACTTC
CDR3: CASSPPVTGLPYEQYF

J: TRBJ1-6
D: TRBD1
size: few
V: TRBV6-1
DNA: TGTGCCAGCAGACGGGACAGGGTGTCTAATTCACCCCTCCACTTT
CDR3: CASRRDRVSNSPLHF

J: TRBJ1-3
D: NA
size: NA
V: TRBV19
DNA: TGTGCCAGTAGTATGGGGGCCAGGGGCGATTTAAACACCATATATTTT
CDR3: CASSMGARGDLNTIYF

J: TRBJ1-1
D: NA
size: NA
V: TRBV6-5
DNA: TGTGCCAGCAGTCCAACAGGGCTTGAAGCTTTCTTT
CDR3: CASSPTGLEAFF

J: TRBJ2-7
D: TRBD1
size: NA
V: TRBV11-2
DNA: TGTGCCAGCAGATCGATTATTCGGGGACAGGGACTCTACGAGCAGTACTTC
CDR3: CASRSIIRGQGLYEQYF

J: TRBJ1-4
D: TRBD1
size: NA
V: TRBV6-6
DNA: TGTGCCAGCAGTTACTCGGTGGACAGGCTTAAGGAAAAACTGTTTTTT
CDR3: CASSYSVDRLKEKLFF

J: TRBJ1-1
D: NA
size: once
V: TRBV6-1
DNA: TGTGCCAGCAGGGAGGGAGGGAACACTGAAGCTTTCTTT
CDR3: CASREGGNTEAFF

J: TRBJ2-1
D: TRBD2
size: NA
V: TRBV18
DNA: TGTGCCAGCTCACCCTTAGCGGGAGGGCCGGTTGGTGAGCAGTTCTTC
CDR3: CASSPLAGGPVGEQFF

J: TRBJ2-6
D: TRBD1
size: NA
V: TRBV6-6
DNA: TGTGCCAGCAGTCAAAGACAGGGGACCGGGGCCAACGTCCTGACTTTC
CDR3: CASSQRQGTGANVLTF

J: TRBJ1-2
D: NA
size: NA
V: TRBV5-1
DNA: TGCGCCAGCAGCCAAGACACAGACCCCTATGGCTACACCTTC
CDR3: CASSQDTDPYGYTF

J: TRBJ2-7
D: TRBD1
size: NA
V: TRBV5-5
DNA: TGTGCCAGCAGCTTCCGGACAGGGGGCTTCGAGCAGTACTTC
CDR3: CASSFRTGGFEQYF

J: TRBJ1-3
D: NA
size: once
V: TRBV7-8
DNA: TGTGCCAGCAGCTTAACTCAGGGGACTGGAAACACCATATATTTT
CDR3: CASSLTQGTGNTIYF

J: TRBJ1-4
D: NA
size: few
V: TRBV14
DNA: TGTGCCAGCAGCGAACCAAGTGACGGGAGCTGGGGAAAACTGTTTTTT
CDR3: CASSEPSDGSWGKLFF

J: TRBJ2-7
D: TRBD2
size: NA
V: TRBV2
DNA: TGTGCCAGCGCGATACTAGCGGGAGTGACCTACGAGCAGTACTTC
CDR3: CASAILAGVTYEQYF

J: TRBJ1-2
D: NA
size: NA
V: TRBV29-1
DNA: TGCAGCGTACTTACGGGAAACTATGGCTACACCTTC
CDR3: CSVLTGNYGYTF

J: TRBJ1-5
D: TRBD1
size: NA
V: TRBV6-5
DNA: TGTGCCAGCAGAGGAGGACAGGGCCGCCAGCCCCAGCATTTT
CDR3: CASRGGQGRQPQHF

J: TRBJ2-7
D: NA
size: NA
V: TRBV5-1
DNA: TGCGCCAGCACCCCGGACACCAGCTCCTACGAGCAGTACTTC
CDR3: CASTPDTSSYEQYF

J: TRBJ2-3
D: TRBD2
size: NA
V: TRBV9
DNA: TGTGCCAGCAGCGTAGCGGGGCTAGCGGGAGGGAGCACAGATACGCAGTATTTT
CDR3: CASSVAGLAGGSTDTQYF

J: TRBJ1-4
D: TRBD1
size: NA
V: TRBV30
DNA: TGTGCCTGGAGTGTACAGGGGGCGCGAGAAAAACTGTTTTTT
CDR3: CAWSVQGAREKLFF

J: TRBJ1-3
D: TRBD1
size: NA
V: TRBV6-6
DNA: TGTGCCAGCAGCCGGGACAGGGGAAACACCATATATTTT
CDR3: CASSRDRGNTIYF

J: TRBJ2-2
D: NA
size: NA
V: TRBV2
DNA: NA
CDR3: CASSEELAGGTGSCFF

J: TRBJ1-3
D: TRBD1
size: NA
V: TRBV2
DNA: TGTGCCAGCAGGCCCACAGGGGTGGGAAACACCATATATTTT
CDR3: CASRPTGVGNTIYF

J: TRBJ1-2
D: TRBD1
size: NA
V: TRBV5-4
DNA: TGTGCCAGCAGCCAGGGGGACAGGGTGAACTGGCTATATGGCTACACCTTC
CDR3: CASSQGDRVNWLYGYTF

J: TRBJ2-2
D: NA
size: few
V: TRBV10-1
DNA: TGCGCCAGCGGCAGGGCGAACACCGGGGAGCTGTTTTTT
CDR3: CASGRANTGELFF

J: TRBJ2-5
D: NA
size: once
V: TRBV27
DNA: TGTGCCAGCAGTTTCTACGCGGGGTACCAAGAGACCCAGTACTTC
CDR3: CASSFYAGYQETQYF

J: TRBJ2-1
D: NA
size: NA
V: TRBV10-3
DNA: TGTGCCATCAGTGAAATGGGGCAGGGCTACAATGAGCAGTTCTTC
CDR3: CAISEMGQGYNEQFF

J: TRBJ1-5
D: NA
size: NA
V: TRBV6-1
DNA: TGTGCCAGCAGTGAAACAGGTAATCAGCCCCAGCATTTT
CDR3: CASSETGNQPQHF

J: TRBJ2-5
D: NA
size: NA
V: TRBV29-1
DNA: TGCAGCGTTGCTCAAGGGGCCGAGGAGACCCAGTACTTC
CDR3: CSVAQGAEETQYF

J: TRBJ1-1
D: NA
size: few
V: TRBV29-1
DNA: TGCAGCGTTGAAGGGACTCAGGGGGCTTTCTTT
CDR3: CSVEGTQGAFF

J: TRBJ2-7
D: TRBD1
size: NA
V: TRBV27
DNA: TGTGCCAGCAGTTTATCGGGGACAGGAACCGAGCAGTACTTC
CDR3: CASSLSGTGTEQYF

J: TRBJ1-4
D: NA
size: once
V: TRBV4-2
DNA: TGTGCCAGCAGTTCTGGACAACCGGGGGAAGAAAAACTGTTTTTT
CDR3: CASSSGQPGEEKLFF

J: TRBJ1-2
D: NA
size: NA
V: TRBV7-2
DNA: TGTGCCAGCAGCCCGACAGGACTTACTAGGGGCTACACCTTC
CDR3: CASSPTGLTRGYTF

J: TRBJ2-2
D: NA
size: NA
V: TRBV5-1
DNA: TGCGCCAGCAGCTTGGTCGAGACAGCCAGGGGTTTAGGGGAGCTGTTTTTT
CDR3: CASSLVETARGLGELFF

J: TRBJ1-3
D: TRBD1
size: NA
V: TRBV19
DNA: TGTGCCAGTAGTAGAACGACAGGGGGCGGAGGAAACACCATATATTTT
CDR3: CASSRTTGGGGNTIYF

J: TRBJ2-3
D: TRBD2
size: NA
V: TRBV7-6
DNA: TGTGCCAGCAGCTTAGGTGGGAGGGTGTCAGATACGCAGTATTTT
CDR3: CASSLGGRVSDTQYF

J: TRBJ1-1
D: NA
size: NA
V: TRBV5-8
DNA: TGTGCCAGCAGCTTGAGCCTTGAAGCTTTCTTT
CDR3: CASSLSLEAFF

J: TRBJ2-7
D: TRBD1
size: NA
V: TRBV18
DNA: TGTGCCAGCTCACCACAAGCGCCTGGACAGGCAGGCGAGCAGTACTTC
CDR3: CASSPQAPGQAGEQYF

J: TRBJ2-3
D: TRBD2
size: NA
V: TRBV5-1
DNA: TGCGCCAGCAGCTTGGCCGGCCGGGGGGGAAGCACAGATACGCAGTATTTT
CDR3: CASSLAGRGGSTDTQYF

J: TRBJ2-3
D: TRBD2
size: NA
V: TRBV30
DNA: TGTGCCTGGAGTTGGGAGGGAGCCCTTAATACGCAGTATTTT
CDR3: CAWSWEGALNTQYF